These 21 T cell receptor beta chains came from one sample sequenced in a study of T-cell memory formation after mild COVID-19. From the 5' RACE reads, TCRdb called clonotypes with MiXCR, one entry per CDR3 protein. Among roughly 400,000 distinct CDR3 sequences listed, roughly 18% were seen once. Specimen: PBMCs or a T cell subset sorted from them (not recorded which). These receptors all come from a man aged 18 to 35 who had mild COVID-19 (a few samples of this study predate the infection). Cell type and time point are not known.

This clonotype was seen a handful of times. The chain couples TRBV20-1 to TRBJ2-1; the D gene is possibly TRBD2 (6 bases). CDR3 length: 15 residues. From germline, CDR1 is DFQATT and CDR2 SNEGSKA (reference sequence). V lost 1 base to trimming and J lost 3 bases, with 13 bases between them. The CDR3 sequence: CSARVPGLDYNEQFF. In DNA form, the CDR3 reads TGCAGTGCTAGAGTACCGGGACTGGACTACAATGAGCAGTTCTTC.

This clonotype was recorded a few times. The chain links TRBV6-1 to TRBJ2-1, with TRBD2 matching 11 bases. Germline V gives CDR1 MNHNS, CDR2 SASEGT. This CDR3 spans 15 amino acids. Unmatched junction bases numbered 5, after V lost 0 bases and J lost 10 bases. The CDR3 DNA sequence: TGTGCCAGCAGTGAAGCTAGCGGGGGGGCCCGGGAGCAGTTCTTC. Its translation: CASSEASGGAREQFF.

This clonotype was counted a single time. V usage is TRBV15 and J usage is TRBJ2-3; TRBD1 or TRBD2 may be the D gene (5 bases each). V lost 1 base and J lost 4, with 18 bases in between. The CDR3 has 17 residues. Germline V gene sequence: CDR1 LNHNV, CDR2 YYDKDF (reference sequence). The CDR3 spells CATSRVSYGGLADTQYF. CDR3 DNA sequence: TGTGCCACCAGCAGAGTTTCTTATGGGGGTCTCGCAGATACGCAGTATTTT.

The chain uses TRBV6-5 and TRBJ2-3; 7 bases are shared with TRBD1. This CDR3 spans 13 amino acids. With 6 bases clipped from V and 3 bases from J, the junction kept 3 bases outside the gene matches. Germline V gene lookup returns CDR1 MNHEY and CDR2 SVGAGI. The chain's CDR3 is CASRGQATDTQYF. As DNA, the CDR3 is TGTGCCAGCAGAGGACAGGCAACAGATACGCAGTATTTT.

The chain joins TRBV6-5 to TRBJ2-7; D gene unclear. Germline values: CDR1 MNHEY, CDR2 SVGAGI. The CDR3 is 12 amino acids. Trimming shortened V by 4 bases and J by 2 bases, and 6 bases separated the two germline ends. In nucleotides, the CDR3 is TGTGCCAGCAGTTCGGCCGCCTACGAGCAGTACTTC. Its protein product is CASSSAAYEQYF.

V and J are TRBV7-3 and TRBJ2-7; 8 bases align to TRBD1. This CDR3 comprises 13 residues. With 3 bases clipped from V and 7 bases from J, the junction kept 5 bases outside the gene matches. The germline gives CDR1 SGHTA, CDR2 FQGTGA. CDR3 sequence reads: CASSLSRGREQYF. CDR3 bases: TGTGCCAGCAGCTTGAGCAGGGGGCGGGAGCAGTACTTC.

The chain carries TRBV15 and TRBJ1-4, with D unresolved. Germline CDR1 reads LNHNV; CDR2 reads YYDKDF (reference sequence). The ends were cut back, 3 bases at V and 3 bases at J, with 14 bases in the middle. This CDR3 has 16 amino acids. The chain's CDR3 is CATSRQSSEANEKLFF. In nucleotides, the CDR3 is TGTGCCACCAGCAGGCAGTCCTCTGAGGCTAATGAAAAACTGTTTTTT.

V usage is TRBV20-1 and J usage is TRBJ1-2, with 9 bases that match TRBD1. The germline CDR1 and CDR2 sequences are DFQATT and SNEGSKA (reference sequence). The CDR3 is 12 amino acids. The V segment lost 6 bases and the J segment 6 bases; nucleotides outside the gene matches: 5. The CDR3 protein is CSAKTGGHGYTF. As DNA, the CDR3 is TGCAGTGCCAAAACAGGGGGCCATGGCTACACCTTC.

This clonotype was observed a few times. The chain recombines TRBV11-2 with TRBJ2-5; tentatively, D is TRBD2 (7 bases). This CDR3 has 15 residues. V lost 1 base and J lost 5, with 14 bases in between. CDR1 is SGHAT and CDR2 is FQNNGV in the germline V gene. Here the CDR3 reads CASSLVGGPWETQYF. CDR3 coding DNA: TGTGCCAGCAGCTTAGTGGGGGGGCCTTGGGAGACCCAGTACTTC.

This clonotype was recorded a few times. This chain joins TRBV4-3 and TRBJ2-3, with D unclear. Trimming shortened V by 0 bases and J by 5 bases, and 9 bases separated the two germline ends. The CDR3 length is 14 residues. Germline CDR1 LGHNA, CDR2 YSLEER. CDR3 in DNA: TGCGCCAGCAGCCAAGATAGCTTTGGAGATACGCAGTATTTT. This codes for CASSQDSFGDTQYF.

This CDR3 is CSARPLGRNSGINQPQHF. CDR3 DNA: TGCAGTGCTAGACCATTAGGCCGGAACTCGGGGATTAATCAGCCCCAGCATTTT. The chain recombines TRBV20-1 with TRBJ1-5; the D is unclear. CDR1 is DFQATT, CDR2 SNEGSKA, per germline (reference sequence). The CDR3 spans 18 residues. Trimming pared 2 bases from V and 4 bases from J, leaving 24 bases between.

The V gene is TRBV21-1, the J gene TRBJ2-5; the DNA was not used to check the table's D call, TRBD2. TRBV21-1 is a pseudogene segment. The CDR3 totals 12 residues. The CDR3 here is CATSARQETQYF. In DNA, the CDR3 is TGTGCCACCTCGGCCCGCCAAGAGACCCAGTACTTC.

The chain carries TRBV5-1 and TRBJ1-2; 7 nucleotides line up with TRBD1. This CDR3 is 16 amino acids long. V was pared by 0 bases and J by 0 bases, with 5 bases of the junction left unmatched. The germline V gene has CDR1 SGHRS and CDR2 YFSETQ. CDR3 protein: CASSLEWDSPNYGYTF. For the CDR3, the DNA is TGCGCCAGCAGCTTGGAATGGGACAGCCCTAACTATGGCTACACCTTC.

This clonotype has at least ten counts. This chain joins TRBV12-3 or TRBV12-4 and TRBJ1-2, with D tentatively TRBD1 (6 bases). CDR3 length: 15 residues. V dropped 6 bases and J dropped 2 bases, with 16 bases sitting between them. The CDR3 coding sequence is TGTGCCAGCAGCTTGCAAGGGGGGGGAAACTATGGCTACACCTTC. It encodes CASSLQGGGNYGYTF.

Here the CDR3 DNA reads TGTGCCAGCAGCTTAAGGAATCCCTCAATTTTTGAGCAGTTCTTC. Protein product: CASSLRNPSIFEQFF. The rearrangement links TRBV7-9 to TRBJ2-1; D ambiguous. With 2 bases removed from V and 9 bases from J, the gap between germline ends came to 17 bases. The germline CDR1 and CDR2 sequences are SEHNR and FQNEAQ (reference sequence). CDR3 length: 15 residues.

This chain uses TRBV4-1 with TRBJ1-2; 8 positions agree with TRBD1. J was trimmed by 7 bases and V by 0 bases; bases with no gene match: 13. The CDR3 runs to 17 residues. The germline V gene has CDR1 MGHRA and CDR2 YSYEKL. The CDR3 protein is CASSQERGGQGASGYTF. The CDR3 DNA reads TGCGCCAGCAGCCAAGAGAGGGGAGGGCAGGGGGCTTCTGGCTACACCTTC.

The rearrangement links TRBV28 to TRBJ2-1; D unresolved. The germline V gene encodes CDR1 MDHEN and CDR2 SYDVKM. Trimming cost V 3 bases and J 8 bases, with 17 bases left between them. This CDR3 has 15 amino acids. CDR3 in DNA: TGTGCCAGCAGTTTTAATTGGCAGCCCCAATATGAGCAGTTCTTC. Amino acid sequence: CASSFNWQPQYEQFF.

This clonotype was found a few times. The V and J genes are TRBV20-1 and TRBJ1-5, with TRBD1 as a possible D gene (5 bases). The CDR3 runs 14 residues. Trimming removed 1 base at V and 1 base at J, with 8 bases between. The germline V gene encodes CDR1 DFQATT and CDR2 SNEGSKA (reference sequence). Written as DNA, the CDR3 is TGCAGTGCTAGAGGGACAACGAGCAATCAGCCCCAGCATTTT. It specifies CSARGTTSNQPQHF.

This clonotype appeared a few times. The chain has TRBV12-3 or TRBV12-4 and TRBJ2-2; 8 bases are shared with TRBD1. J was trimmed by 3 bases and V by 4 bases; bases with no gene match: 7. The CDR3 is 16 residues long. The CDR3 loop reads CASSSGQGVHTGELFF. DNA for the CDR3: TGTGCCAGCAGTTCAGGACAGGGTGTGCACACCGGGGAGCTGTTTTTT.

The chain recombines TRBV14 with TRBJ2-2; either TRBD1 or TRBD2 may supply D (6 bases each). The CDR3 has 16 amino acids. Germline assignment: CDR1 SGHDN and CDR2 FVKESK. V lost 2 bases and J 2 bases, leaving 12 bases between the germline ends. This CDR3 reads CASSQRGQGNTGELFF. The CDR3 DNA sequence: TGTGCCAGCAGCCAACGGGGGCAGGGAAACACCGGGGAGCTGTTTTTT.

This clonotype was seen at least ten times. The rearrangement joins TRBV4-2 to TRBJ2-3; 9 nucleotides agree with TRBD1. The CDR3 runs to 16 residues. V shed 3 bases and J 4 bases; nucleotides not matched to a gene: 8. Germline CDR1 and CDR2: LGHNA and YNFKEQ. CDR3 bases: TGTGCCAGCAGCCATGAACAGGGGGCGCGATCAGATACGCAGTATTTT. It specifies CASSHEQGARSDTQYF.